This is a list of T cell receptor beta chains from one sample in a study of T cells after posttransplantation cyclophosphamide. Sequencing used immunoSEQ multiplex PCR; TCRdb keeps in-frame clones, though not all of them. The repertoire holds some 9,700 clones, with 98% as singletons. Sequencing was carried out using naive CD4+ T cells sorted from PBMCs. The origin of the receptors is a woman between 55 and 75 years old in good health, CMV-negative, and a related stem cell transplant donor. CDR3s include the opening cysteine and the closing phenylalanine or tryptophan. Fields, in order: CDR3 DNA, CDR3 protein, clone size, V gene, D gene, J gene. The D gene is left open where the match is weak. The listing skips clone size in some rows; elsewhere it reads once, few, many or a size class.

DNA: TGTGCCAGCAGAAAACAGGGGGTGAATGGCTACACCTTC
CDR3: CASRKQGVNGYTF
size: .
V: TRBV28
D: TRBD1
J: TRBJ1-2

DNA: TGTGCCAGCAGTGCAGGGGGATGGGTCCCGAATTCACCCCTCCACTTT
CDR3: CASSAGGWVPNSPLHF
size: .
V: TRBV6-1
D: TRBD1
J: TRBJ1-6

DNA: TGCGCCAGCAGCCCGACGGGTAAGGCGCAGTACTTC
CDR3: CASSPTGKAQYF
size: .
V: TRBV5-1
D: .
J: TRBJ2-7

DNA: TGTGCCAGCAGCTTAGGGCAGAACACTGAAGCTTTCTTT
CDR3: CASSLGQNTEAFF
size: .
V: TRBV7-2
D: .
J: TRBJ1-1

DNA: TGCGCCAGCAGCTTGGACTCCTACCGAGGAGATACGCAGTATTTT
CDR3: CASSLDSYRGDTQYF
size: once
V: TRBV5-1
D: .
J: TRBJ2-3

DNA: TGTGCCAGCAGGGGACTAGCGGGGCCGCAGTATTTT
CDR3: CASRGLAGPQYF
size: .
V: TRBV27
D: TRBD2
J: TRBJ2-3

DNA: TGTGCCAGCAGCGCGGGGACTAGCGGGGTCTCCTACAATGAGCAGTTCTTC
CDR3: CASSAGTSGVSYNEQFF
size: .
V: TRBV9
D: TRBD2
J: TRBJ2-1

DNA: TGTGCCAGTAGGAAGGTGGGCGTGTCCTCCTACAATGAGCAGTTCTTC
CDR3: CASRKVGVSSYNEQFF
size: .
V: TRBV19
D: .
J: TRBJ2-1

DNA: TGTGCCAGCAGCGCAGGGGCCCCCGGGACAGGGTTGCCGTTCTTC
CDR3: CASSAGAPGTGLPFF
size: .
V: TRBV6-1
D: TRBD1
J: TRBJ2-1

DNA: TGCGCCAGCAGCCTCCGGGGGGCGGGAGGGCCAGATACGCAGTATTTT
CDR3: CASSLRGAGGPDTQYF
size: .
V: TRBV5-1
D: TRBD2
J: TRBJ2-3

DNA: TGTGCCAGCAGTACCCGGGACAGGGGTTACACTGAAGCTTTCTTT
CDR3: CASSTRDRGYTEAFF
size: .
V: TRBV6-1
D: TRBD1
J: TRBJ1-1

DNA: TGCGCCAGCAGCTTTCAGGGTCGGACCGGGGAGCTGTTTTTT
CDR3: CASSFQGRTGELFF
size: .
V: TRBV5-4
D: .
J: TRBJ2-2

DNA: TGTGCCAGCAGCTTAAACGCGTGGGAGACCCAGTACTTC
CDR3: CASSLNAWETQYF
size: .
V: TRBV11-1
D: .
J: TRBJ2-5

DNA: TGCAGTGCCCAGGACAGCCAGCCCCAGCATTTT
CDR3: CSAQDSQPQHF
size: .
V: TRBV20-1
D: .
J: TRBJ1-5

DNA: TGTGCCAGCAGCGCCGGACTAGCGGGGGGCACTCGCCAAGAGACCCAGTACTTC
CDR3: CASSAGLAGGTRQETQYF
size: once
V: TRBV7-8
D: TRBD2
J: TRBJ2-5

DNA: TGTGCCAGCAGCTTAAGGCAGGGGGCACAGGTGCATGAGCAGTTCTTC
CDR3: CASSLRQGAQVHEQFF
size: .
V: TRBV7-2
D: TRBD1
J: TRBJ2-1

DNA: TGTGCCAGCAGCTTCGGGATGGGCGGCTACACCTTC
CDR3: CASSFGMGGYTF
size: once
V: TRBV5-4
D: .
J: TRBJ1-2

DNA: TGCGCCAGCAGCTTGGGGGGCAGGAACACTGAAGCTTTCTTT
CDR3: CASSLGGRNTEAFF
size: .
V: TRBV5-1
D: .
J: TRBJ1-1

DNA: TGTGCCAGCAGCTTATTAGCGGGAGGACTCACCGGGGAGCTGTTTTTT
CDR3: CASSLLAGGLTGELFF
size: .
V: TRBV5-4
D: TRBD2
J: TRBJ2-2

DNA: TGTGCCAGTAGTAGGCTAGCGGGGCCTGAGCAGTTCTTC
CDR3: CASSRLAGPEQFF
size: .
V: TRBV19
D: TRBD2
J: TRBJ2-1

DNA: TGTGCCAGCAGTCCCAACGGACTAGCGTCCGGGGAGCTGTTTTTT
CDR3: CASSPNGLASGELFF
size: .
V: TRBV2
D: TRBD2
J: TRBJ2-2

DNA: TGCGCCAGCAGCCACGGGACAGCCCAAGAGACCCAGTACTTC
CDR3: CASSHGTAQETQYF
size: .
V: TRBV5-1
D: TRBD1
J: TRBJ2-5

DNA: TGTGCCAGCAGTTTAATTACGGGACAGGCTAATTCACCCCTCCACTTT
CDR3: CASSLITGQANSPLHF
size: .
V: TRBV28
D: TRBD1
J: TRBJ1-6

DNA: TGTGCCAGCAGTGAATGGTCGGCAGGGGTTGACGAGCAGTACTTC
CDR3: CASSEWSAGVDEQYF
size: .
V: TRBV25-1
D: .
J: TRBJ2-7

DNA: TGTGCCAGTAGCCCCGCCCTTGATCGGGGCTACACCTTC
CDR3: CASSPALDRGYTF
size: once
V: TRBV19
D: .
J: TRBJ1-2

DNA: TGTGCCAGCACTATGTACGGGACTCTAATCGGCTACACCTTC
CDR3: CASTMYGTLIGYTF
size: .
V: TRBV28
D: .
J: TRBJ1-2

DNA: TGTGCCAGCAGTTACTCCCGAACTGCGTATTTT
CDR3: CASSYSRTAYF
size: .
V: TRBV6-6
D: .
J: TRBJ2-3

DNA: TGTGCCAGTAACAGGGGAGGAGGCAATCAGCCCCAGCATTTT
CDR3: CASNRGGGNQPQHF
size: once
V: TRBV19
D: TRBD1
J: TRBJ1-5

DNA: TGTGCCAGCAGCGTCGGTTTGGGACAGGACTGGAGGGAGACCCAGTACTTC
CDR3: CASSVGLGQDWRETQYF
size: once
V: TRBV9
D: TRBD1
J: TRBJ2-5

DNA: TGTGCCAGCACTCGACAGGGAGACTATAATTCACCCCTCCACTTT
CDR3: CASTRQGDYNSPLHF
size: .
V: TRBV27
D: TRBD1
J: TRBJ1-6

DNA: TGTGCCAGCAGCTTAACAGGGGGCTTTTCGGGCTATGGCTACACCTTC
CDR3: CASSLTGGFSGYGYTF
size: .
V: TRBV7-2
D: TRBD1
J: TRBJ1-2

DNA: TGTGCCAGTAGTATGGTCCTAGCGGGAGAAGTTGAGCAGTTCTTC
CDR3: CASSMVLAGEVEQFF
size: .
V: TRBV19
D: TRBD2
J: TRBJ2-1

DNA: TGTGCCAGCAGCGTAGTCGGGGAGGCTGAAGCTTTCTTT
CDR3: CASSVVGEAEAFF
size: .
V: TRBV9
D: .
J: TRBJ1-1

DNA: TGCGCCAGCAGCTTTGCGGGAGATACGCAGTATTTT
CDR3: CASSFAGDTQYF
size: .
V: TRBV5-1
D: .
J: TRBJ2-3

DNA: TGTGCCAGCAGTTTATCAGTTCAGGGGACACCCTATGGCTACACCTTC
CDR3: CASSLSVQGTPYGYTF
size: .
V: TRBV27
D: .
J: TRBJ1-2

DNA: TGTGCCAGTACCCTAGAGGGGGGGGCCCTTAGGCAGCCCCAGCATTTT
CDR3: CASTLEGGALRQPQHF
size: once
V: TRBV19
D: .
J: TRBJ1-5

DNA: TGTGCCAGTAGTATCGAAGCGCGCAGCACAGATACGCAGTATTTT
CDR3: CASSIEARSTDTQYF
size: .
V: TRBV19
D: .
J: TRBJ2-3

DNA: TGTGCCAGCAGCTTAGACCAGGGGTTAACGCCCCAGCATTTT
CDR3: CASSLDQGLTPQHF
size: .
V: TRBV7-2
D: .
J: TRBJ1-5

DNA: TGTGCCAGCAGTTCCGGCAATCAGCCCCAGCATTTT
CDR3: CASSSGNQPQHF
size: .
V: TRBV28
D: .
J: TRBJ1-5

DNA: TGTGCCACCAGCAGGGAGAGACGGGTCTGGACAGATACGCAGTATTTT
CDR3: CATSRERRVWTDTQYF
size: .
V: TRBV15
D: .
J: TRBJ2-3

DNA: TGCAGTGCTAGAGAGTATCGGGCTTTCTTT
CDR3: CSAREYRAFF
size: .
V: TRBV20-1
D: .
J: TRBJ1-1

DNA: TGTGCCAGCAGCTTAGTTAGCGGGGTACACCAAGAGACCCAGTACTTC
CDR3: CASSLVSGVHQETQYF
size: .
V: TRBV7-2
D: TRBD2
J: TRBJ2-5

DNA: TGTGCCAGCAGTTCCTTGGCGGGGGCCACCGGGGAGCTGTTTTTT
CDR3: CASSSLAGATGELFF
size: once
V: TRBV6-6
D: .
J: TRBJ2-2

DNA: TGTGCCAGCAGCTTAGCAGGGGGCGGCACTGAAGCTTTCTTT
CDR3: CASSLAGGGTEAFF
size: once
V: TRBV7-6
D: TRBD1
J: TRBJ1-1

DNA: TGTGCCAGCAGCCAAGACTATGCCGGGGAGCTGTTTTTT
CDR3: CASSQDYAGELFF
size: .
V: TRBV14
D: .
J: TRBJ2-2

DNA: TGCGCCAGCAGCCCGAGACTGAACACCGGGGAGCTGTTTTTT
CDR3: CASSPRLNTGELFF
size: .
V: TRBV4-3
D: .
J: TRBJ2-2

DNA: TGTGCCAGTGGAGGCTACAATGAGCAGTTCTTC
CDR3: CASGGYNEQFF
size: .
V: TRBV7-8
D: .
J: TRBJ2-1

DNA: TGTGCCAGCAGCATGACAGGGGGCCAGCAGCCCCAGCATTTT
CDR3: CASSMTGGQQPQHF
size: .
V: TRBV7-8
D: TRBD1
J: TRBJ1-5

DNA: TGTGCCAGCAGCTTCTTAAGCGGGAGGGGGGTGGAGACCCAGTACTTC
CDR3: CASSFLSGRGVETQYF
size: .
V: TRBV7-2
D: TRBD2
J: TRBJ2-5

DNA: TGTGCCAGCAGGATCGCAGGGGCTCTTGGCTACACCTTC
CDR3: CASRIAGALGYTF
size: .
V: TRBV6-5
D: .
J: TRBJ1-2

DNA: TGTGCCAGCAGTTACGCGGGTTTGGAGCGAAAACTGTTTTTT
CDR3: CASSYAGLERKLFF
size: once
V: TRBV6-5
D: .
J: TRBJ1-4

DNA: TGTGCCAGCAGCCAAGGTTCTGTTAGTAGCGGCTTTGTTACGCAGTATTTT
CDR3: CASSQGSVSSGFVTQYF
size: .
V: TRBV4-2
D: .
J: TRBJ2-3

DNA: TGTGCCAGCAGTGAGGGGGACTTAAGCACAGATACGCAGTATTTT
CDR3: CASSEGDLSTDTQYF
size: .
V: TRBV6-4
D: .
J: TRBJ2-3

DNA: TGTGCCAGCAGCCTCTCTAGCGGGAGGGTCTCCTACAATGAGCAGTTCTTC
CDR3: CASSLSSGRVSYNEQFF
size: .
V: TRBV11-2
D: TRBD2
J: TRBJ2-1

DNA: TGTGCCAGCAGTGAAAACAGGGTCACCGGGGAGCTGTTTTTT
CDR3: CASSENRVTGELFF
size: .
V: TRBV28
D: .
J: TRBJ2-2

DNA: TGTGCCAGCAGTGGACCGGGGACAGGAGATAGCAATCAGCCCCAGCATTTT
CDR3: CASSGPGTGDSNQPQHF
size: .
V: TRBV28
D: TRBD1
J: TRBJ1-5

DNA: TGTGCCAGCGCTTCTTCCCCGGGACATACCTCCTACGAGCAGTACTTC
CDR3: CASASSPGHTSYEQYF
size: .
V: TRBV5-8
D: .
J: TRBJ2-7

DNA: TGTGCCAGCAGCTTAACTAGACTCCAGATTGAGCAGTTCTTC
CDR3: CASSLTRLQIEQFF
size: .
V: TRBV7-2
D: .
J: TRBJ2-1

DNA: TGTGCCAGCAGTTACTCGAGAGGAAACACCATATATTTT
CDR3: CASSYSRGNTIYF
size: .
V: TRBV6-5
D: .
J: TRBJ1-3